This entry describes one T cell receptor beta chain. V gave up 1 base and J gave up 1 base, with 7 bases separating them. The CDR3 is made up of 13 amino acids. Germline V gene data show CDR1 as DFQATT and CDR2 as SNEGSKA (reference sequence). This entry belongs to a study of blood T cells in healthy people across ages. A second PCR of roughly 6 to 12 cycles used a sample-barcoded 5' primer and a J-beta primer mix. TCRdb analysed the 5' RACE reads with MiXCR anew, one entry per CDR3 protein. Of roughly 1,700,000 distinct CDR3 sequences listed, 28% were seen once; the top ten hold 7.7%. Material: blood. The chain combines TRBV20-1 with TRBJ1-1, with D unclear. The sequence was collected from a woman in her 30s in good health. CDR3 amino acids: CSARVKPNTEAFF. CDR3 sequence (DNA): TGCAGTGCTAGAGTTAAGCCGAACACTGAAGCTTTCTTT.